These T cell receptor beta chains were read from a single sample in a study of cytomegalovirus exposure and HLA in healthy donors. The assay was immunoSEQ multiplex PCR, and TCRdb's table has in-frame clones only and misses some. The sample records some 25,000 clones, more than 70% being singletons. Sequenced material: PBMCs. The receptors derive from a male donor in good health and CMV-seronegative. CDR3s include the opening cysteine and the closing phenylalanine or tryptophan. The D gene is left open where the match is weak. Where a row states a size, it is once, few, many or the class of an expanded clone; other rows omit it.

j_gene: TRBJ2-7; d_gene: TRBD2; abundance: -; v_gene: TRBV27; CDR3nt: TGTGCCAGCAGCCCCACTCAGGCGGGAGCGAGCGAGCAGTACTTC; CDR3aa: CASSPTQAGASEQYF
j_gene: TRBJ2-1; d_gene: TRBD2; abundance: -; v_gene: TRBV27; CDR3nt: TGTGCCAGCAGTTCAGGACTAGCGGGAGTTTCTGAGCAGTTCTTC; CDR3aa: CASSSGLAGVSEQFF
j_gene: TRBJ1-2; d_gene: TRBD1; abundance: -; v_gene: TRBV29-1; CDR3nt: TGCAGCGCGCTGACCGGGACAGACTATGGCTACACCTTC; CDR3aa: CSALTGTDYGYTF
j_gene: TRBJ1-1; d_gene: -; abundance: few; v_gene: TRBV18; CDR3nt: TGTGCCAGCTCACAGGGGGAGGGTTCGGACACTGAAGCTTTCTTT; CDR3aa: CASSQGEGSDTEAFF
j_gene: TRBJ2-3; d_gene: TRBD1; abundance: -; v_gene: TRBV2; CDR3nt: TGTGCCAGCAGACGCGACAGGGGCCTCGGTGTTACGCAGTATTTT; CDR3aa: CASRRDRGLGVTQYF
j_gene: TRBJ2-1; d_gene: -; abundance: few; v_gene: TRBV4-3; CDR3nt: TGCGCCAGCAGCCAAGAATTTACGAGTTTGCATGAGCAGTTCTTC; CDR3aa: CASSQEFTSLHEQFF
j_gene: TRBJ1-5; d_gene: -; abundance: once; v_gene: TRBV6-5; CDR3nt: TGTGCCAGCAGCCTCGGACAGATTAATCAGCCCCAGCATTTT; CDR3aa: CASSLGQINQPQHF
j_gene: TRBJ2-7; d_gene: -; abundance: -; v_gene: TRBV4-2; CDR3nt: TGTGCCAGCAGCCAGGGCGCAGGGCGCAACGAGCAGTACTTC; CDR3aa: CASSQGAGRNEQYF
j_gene: TRBJ2-5; d_gene: -; abundance: -; v_gene: TRBV29-1; CDR3nt: TGCAGTTGGACAAGGGGCAGGCAAGAGACCCAGTACTTC; CDR3aa: CSWTRGRQETQYF
j_gene: TRBJ2-3; d_gene: TRBD2; abundance: -; v_gene: TRBV5-6; CDR3nt: TGTGCCAGCAGCTTCCCTAGCGGTAGCACAGATACGCAGTATTTT; CDR3aa: CASSFPSGSTDTQYF
j_gene: TRBJ2-3; d_gene: TRBD2; abundance: -; v_gene: TRBV6-4; CDR3nt: TGTGCCAGCAGTGAGCGGGAGACAGATACGCAGTATTTT; CDR3aa: CASSERETDTQYF
j_gene: TRBJ1-4; d_gene: -; abundance: -; v_gene: TRBV29-1; CDR3nt: TGCAGCGTTGGGGGGGTTGATAAACTGTTTTTT; CDR3aa: CSVGGVDKLFF
j_gene: TRBJ2-7; d_gene: TRBD1; abundance: -; v_gene: TRBV29-1; CDR3nt: TGCAGCGTTGGCTTTGGACAGGGCGAGCAGTACTTC; CDR3aa: CSVGFGQGEQYF
j_gene: TRBJ2-1; d_gene: TRBD2; abundance: -; v_gene: TRBV19; CDR3nt: TGTGCCAGTAGTATCGAGACTAGCATCGACAATGAGCAGTTCTTC; CDR3aa: CASSIETSIDNEQFF
j_gene: TRBJ2-2; d_gene: -; abundance: -; v_gene: TRBV19; CDR3nt: TGTGCCAGTAGTTTTCCGTCTCTCACCGGGGAGCTGTTTTTT; CDR3aa: CASSFPSLTGELFF
j_gene: TRBJ1-1; d_gene: TRBD1; abundance: -; v_gene: TRBV6-1; CDR3nt: TGTGCCAGCAGCGACGGACAGGACCTGAACACTGAAGCTTTCTTT; CDR3aa: CASSDGQDLNTEAFF
j_gene: TRBJ2-2; d_gene: -; abundance: -; v_gene: TRBV9; CDR3nt: TGTGCCAGCAGCCCCTATCGCACCGGGGAGCTGTTTTTT; CDR3aa: CASSPYRTGELFF
j_gene: TRBJ2-7; d_gene: TRBD2; abundance: -; v_gene: TRBV27; CDR3nt: TGTGCCAGCAGTCCCGGGGGAGGGTTGGACGAGCAGTACTTC; CDR3aa: CASSPGGGLDEQYF
j_gene: TRBJ2-1; d_gene: TRBD2; abundance: -; v_gene: TRBV2; CDR3nt: TGTGCCGGGACTAGCGCTCACAATGAGCAGTTCTTC; CDR3aa: CAGTSAHNEQFF
j_gene: TRBJ2-3; d_gene: TRBD1; abundance: -; v_gene: TRBV6-1; CDR3nt: TGTGCCAGCAGTGAGTGGACAGGGCAAAAAACAGATACGCAGTATTTT; CDR3aa: CASSEWTGQKTDTQYF
j_gene: TRBJ1-2; d_gene: -; abundance: -; v_gene: TRBV30; CDR3nt: TGTGCCTGGAGTGTAGGACAGAGAATCTACACCTTC; CDR3aa: CAWSVGQRIYTF
j_gene: TRBJ2-5; d_gene: -; abundance: -; v_gene: TRBV4-3; CDR3nt: TGCGCCAGCAGCCAAGCGGTCCGACAGCAAGAGACCCAGTACTTC; CDR3aa: CASSQAVRQQETQYF
j_gene: TRBJ1-2; d_gene: -; abundance: -; v_gene: TRBV7-9; CDR3nt: TGTGCCAGCAGCTTAGGTACTAGCGGTGGATATGGCTACACCTTC; CDR3aa: CASSLGTSGGYGYTF
j_gene: TRBJ2-5; d_gene: -; abundance: -; v_gene: TRBV10-3; CDR3nt: TGTGCCACCACTGGAGGGCAGCAAGAGACCCAGTACTTC; CDR3aa: CATTGGQQETQYF
j_gene: TRBJ2-3; d_gene: -; abundance: -; v_gene: TRBV5-1; CDR3nt: TGCGCCAACAGCCTAGGGGCGGTTAGCACAGATACGCAGTATTTT; CDR3aa: CANSLGAVSTDTQYF
j_gene: TRBJ1-1; d_gene: TRBD1; abundance: few; v_gene: TRBV2; CDR3nt: TGTGCCAGCAGCCGGGACAGGGGACGGGTAGGGACTGAAGCTTTCTTT; CDR3aa: CASSRDRGRVGTEAFF
j_gene: TRBJ2-7; d_gene: -; abundance: -; v_gene: TRBV28; CDR3nt: TGTGCCAGCAGTTATAGCGCCAACTCCTACGAGCAGTACTTC; CDR3aa: CASSYSANSYEQYF
j_gene: TRBJ2-7; d_gene: -; abundance: -; v_gene: TRBV28; CDR3nt: TGTGCCAGCAGTTTCGGGCAGGGGACGTACGAGCAGTACTTC; CDR3aa: CASSFGQGTYEQYF
j_gene: TRBJ2-1; d_gene: TRBD2; abundance: -; v_gene: TRBV28; CDR3nt: TGTGCCAGCAGTTCCAGAGCGGGAGGTAATGAGCAGTTCTTC; CDR3aa: CASSSRAGGNEQFF
j_gene: TRBJ2-7; d_gene: -; abundance: -; v_gene: TRBV7-8; CDR3nt: TGTGCCAGCAGCCCCCGAGTGCAGGCCTACGAGCAGTACTTC; CDR3aa: CASSPRVQAYEQYF
j_gene: TRBJ2-3; d_gene: -; abundance: -; v_gene: TRBV29-1; CDR3nt: TGCAGCGTTGGGGGGGTAAGCACAGATACGCAGTATTTT; CDR3aa: CSVGGVSTDTQYF
j_gene: TRBJ2-7; d_gene: TRBD2; abundance: once; v_gene: TRBV5-6; CDR3nt: TGTGCCAGCAGCCGCCGACTAGCGGGGGGCCAGACCTACGAGCAGTACTTC; CDR3aa: CASSRRLAGGQTYEQYF
j_gene: TRBJ1-5; d_gene: -; abundance: -; v_gene: TRBV4-3; CDR3nt: TGCGCCAGCAGCCCAGGATCGGATAGCAATCAGCCCCAGCATTTT; CDR3aa: CASSPGSDSNQPQHF
j_gene: TRBJ2-7; d_gene: TRBD2; abundance: -; v_gene: TRBV6-1; CDR3nt: TGTGCCAGCATTTTACTAGCGGCGACGAACTACGAGCAGTACTTC; CDR3aa: CASILLAATNYEQYF
j_gene: TRBJ2-5; d_gene: -; abundance: -; v_gene: TRBV27; CDR3nt: TGTGCCAGCAGCCTCGGATGGAGAAGCGGGGAGACCCAGTACTTC; CDR3aa: CASSLGWRSGETQYF
j_gene: TRBJ2-5; d_gene: -; abundance: -; v_gene: TRBV20-1; CDR3nt: TGCAGTGCTCCTAAGAGGGAGACCCAGTACTTC; CDR3aa: CSAPKRETQYF
j_gene: TRBJ2-3; d_gene: -; abundance: few; v_gene: TRBV6-5; CDR3nt: TGTGCCAGCAGTTACTCGGCAGATTCAGATACGCAGTATTTT; CDR3aa: CASSYSADSDTQYF
j_gene: TRBJ2-7; d_gene: TRBD1; abundance: few; v_gene: TRBV7-9; CDR3nt: TGTTCCAGCAGCAACCGGGACAGGGCATACGAGCAGTACTTC; CDR3aa: CSSSNRDRAYEQYF
j_gene: TRBJ2-1; d_gene: -; abundance: -; v_gene: TRBV29-1; CDR3nt: TGCAGCGGTGACAGCCTGGCTAGCGCAACTTACAATGAGCAGTTCTTC; CDR3aa: CSGDSLASATYNEQFF
j_gene: TRBJ1-1; d_gene: -; abundance: -; v_gene: TRBV2; CDR3nt: TGTGCCAGCAGTGATTTAGCTCTAAACACTGAAGCTTTCTTT; CDR3aa: CASSDLALNTEAFF